The 29 T cell receptor beta chains below come from one sample, sequenced in a study of lymphopenia after photon versus proton radiotherapy. Repertoires were generated with immunoSEQ multiplex PCR, while TCRdb's copy carries only in-frame clones and drops some. The sample shows around 24,000 clones, approximately 85% of them seen only once. The material was peripheral blood, obtained from a patient treated with photon-based radiotherapy. The receptors stem from a young man with gastric cancer.

Only a few counts were recorded for this clone. The chain combines TRBV5-4 with TRBJ2-7; a possible D gene is TRBD1 (6 bases). Germline V gene data show CDR1 as SGHNT and CDR2 as YYREEE (reference sequence). The CDR3 is 14 residues long. V was pared by 3 bases and J by 5 bases, with 15 bases between. The CDR3 coding sequence is TGTGCCAGCAGCTCCGAGATGGACAGCCACGAGCAGTACTTC. Amino acids: CASSSEMDSHEQYF.

This rearrangement joins TRBV21-1 to TRBJ2-1; TRBD2 is the table's D call and was not checked against the DNA. TRBV21-1 is flagged as a pseudogene. The CDR3 is 16 amino acids. The DNA of the CDR3 is TGTGCCAGCATCGCCCTCACTAGCGGGAAAGACAATGAGCAGTTCTTC. Translation gives CASIALTSGKDNEQFF.

This clone came up once. Sequence at one end of the junction differs from germline and may be a read error. V gene TRBV7-8 combines with J gene TRBJ2-2; either TRBD1 or TRBD2 may fit D (6 bases each). Germline assignment: CDR1 SGHVS and CDR2 FQNEAQ. The CDR3 runs to 14 residues. The CDR3: CASNLPGAVGELFF. The CDR3, as DNA: TGTGCCAGCAACTTACCGGGGGCGGTAGGGGAGCTGTTTTTT.

This chain connects TRBV13 to TRBJ2-7, with a tentative D call TRBD2 (7 bases). Per the germline V gene, CDR1 is PRHDT and CDR2 is FYEKMQ (reference sequence). Trimming took off 4 bases at V and 2 bases at J, with 15 bases between the two ends. This CDR3 comprises 15 residues. The CDR3 bases are TGTGCCAGCAGCTCTAATAGGGGGAGGGCCTACGAGCAGTACTTC. This codes for CASSSNRGRAYEQYF.

This clone was counted between two and nine times. The chain combines TRBV7-3 with TRBJ2-3; D is uncertain. The V gene lost 1 base and the J gene lost 1 base, with 3 bases spanning the gap. This CDR3 is 13 amino acids long. From germline, CDR1 is SGHTA and CDR2 FQGTGA. CDR3 bases: TGTGCCAGCAGCTTAAGACGCACAGATACGCAGTATTTT. Amino acids: CASSLRRTDTQYF. The whole variable domain, filled in from reference TRBV7-3 and TRBJ2-3, reads GAGVSQTPSNKVTEKGKYVELRCDPISGHTALYWYRQSLGQGPEFLIYFQGTGAADDSGLPNDRFFAVRPEGSVSTLKIQRTERGDSAVYLCASSLRRTDTQYFGPGTRLTVL.

The chain has TRBV27 and TRBJ2-2; maybe TRBD2 (6 bases). V lost 6 bases, J lost 4 bases, and 12 bases lay in between. Germline CDR1 reads MNHEY; CDR2 reads SMNVEV (reference sequence). The CDR3 length is 14 residues. The CDR3 DNA reads as TGTGCCAGCAGGGGGGGAGTCGGCACCGGGGAGCTGTTTTTT. Translation gives CASRGGVGTGELFF.

Remarks on this clone: Additional DNA sequences in this sample encode the identical CDR3. The V gene is TRBV13, the J gene TRBJ2-1; TRBD1 is a possible D gene (5 bases). There are 12 residues in the CDR3. Germline V CDR1 and CDR2: PRHDT, FYEKMQ (reference sequence). The V gene lost 7 bases and the J gene lost 7 bases, with 11 bases spanning the gap. CDR3 coding DNA: TGTGCCAGCAAACAAGGGGCGAATGAGCAGTTCTTC. Encoded protein: CASKQGANEQFF.

This clone was recorded once. V is TRBV6-1 and J is TRBJ1-2; 8 positions agree with TRBD1. The CDR3 runs to 15 residues. Germline CDR1 is MNHNS and CDR2 is SASEGT. Trimming at V came to 2 bases and at J to 7 bases, leaving 9 bases not matched to a gene. DNA of the CDR3: TGTGCCAGCAGTGAACGGTGGCAGGGGGCAGGTGGCTACACCTTC. This encodes CASSERWQGAGGYTF.

DNA of the CDR3: TGTGCCAGCAGGACTAGCGGGAGGGAGTCCCGGGTGTACGAGCAGTACTTC. This translates into CASRTSGRESRVYEQYF. This sequence joins TRBV27 and TRBJ2-5; 14 bases fit TRBD2. The DNA matches TRBJ2-7 better at its end, which makes the J call doubtful. Germline CDR1 is MNHEY and CDR2 is SMNVEV (reference sequence). This CDR3 has 17 amino acids.

The gene calls are TRBV11-2 and TRBJ2-3, with D perhaps TRBD2 (6 bases). Deletions cut 5 bases from V and 3 bases from J, with 15 bases between. Germline CDR1 and CDR2: SGHAT and FQNNGV. The CDR3 is 15 amino acids. The CDR3 sequence: CASSGRGMGTDTQYF. The CDR3 DNA is TGTGCCAGCAGCGGACGGGGGATGGGGACAGATACGCAGTATTTT. The entire variable domain, with the rest obtained from reference TRBV11-2 and TRBJ2-3, is as follows: EAGVAQSPRYKIIEKRQSVAFWCNPISGHATLYWYQQILGQGPKLLIQFQNNGVVDDSQLPKDRFSAERLKGVDSTLKIQPAKLEDSAVYLCASSGRGMGTDTQYFGPGTRLTVL.

This chain uses TRBV7-2 with TRBJ1-5; D is possibly TRBD1 (5 bases). Germline CDR1 and CDR2: SGHTA and FQGNSA. The CDR3 sequence is 15 residues long. Trimming shortened V by 0 bases and J by 10 bases, and 16 bases separated the two germline ends. The CDR3 spells CASSLAAGLISPQHF. In nucleotides, the CDR3 is TGTGCCAGCAGCTTAGCCGCGGGGCTAATCAGCCCCCAGCATTTT.

The chain is built from TRBV4-2 and TRBJ2-2; 7 nucleotides agree with TRBD2. Germline V gene lookup returns CDR1 LGHNA and CDR2 YNFKEQ. The CDR3 is 18 residues long. The V gene end was trimmed by 5 bases and the J gene end by 3 bases; junction bases not matched to a gene: 15. Here the CDR3 reads CASSFPTSVIEDTGELFF. The CDR3 region has the DNA TGTGCCAGCAGCTTCCCCACTAGCGTCATCGAGGACACCGGGGAGCTGTTTTTT.

V gene TRBV25-1 combines with J gene TRBJ2-1; D is perhaps TRBD1 or TRBD2 (6 bases each). The V gene's germline CDR1 is MGHDK and CDR2 SYGVNS. The CDR3 covers 16 residues. Trimming left V 1 base short and J 6 bases short, with 16 bases between. The CDR3 protein is CASSEFIGGRGNEQFF. CDR3 in DNA: TGTGCCAGCAGTGAATTTATAGGGGGGCGCGGCAATGAGCAGTTCTTC.

This rearrangement joins TRBV29-1 to TRBJ1-4, with D perhaps matching TRBD1 (5 bases). Per germline, CDR1 SQVTM and CDR2 ANQGSEA. There are 13 residues in the CDR3. V was trimmed by 7 bases and J by 7 bases, leaving 16 bases between them. CDR3 coding DNA: TGCAGCGGATCGGGGGATTCGGGTGAAAAACTGTTTTTT. This codes for CSGSGDSGEKLFF.

The V call is TRBV2, the J call TRBJ1-3; D is ambiguous. The CDR3 consists of 13 residues. Germline-derived CDR1 and CDR2 are SNHLY and FYNNEI. Trimming shortened V by 6 bases and J by 4 bases, and 10 bases separated the two germline ends. The CDR3 sequence: CASSVMLGNTIYF. In nucleotides, the CDR3 is TGTGCCAGCAGCGTCATGCTAGGAAACACCATATATTTT.

CDR3 coding DNA: TGTGCCAGCAGCTGGACTAGCGGGCCCTTATACGAGCAGTACTTC. Protein sequence: CASSWTSGPLYEQYF. This rearrangement joins TRBV13 to TRBJ2-7; 11 bases agree with TRBD2. Germline assignment: CDR1 PRHDT and CDR2 FYEKMQ (reference sequence). This CDR3 contains 15 residues. Germline trimming cut 4 bases from V and 4 bases from J; bases unmatched to any gene: 6.

The sample holds one count of this clone. V is TRBV11-2 and J is TRBJ1-5; D gene ambiguous. In germline, CDR1 is SGHAT, CDR2 FQNNGV. The CDR3 consists of 13 residues. V was trimmed by 1 base and J by 7 bases, leaving 8 bases between them. The CDR3 reads CASSLGDGQPQHF. The CDR3, as DNA: TGTGCCAGCAGCTTAGGGGATGGACAGCCCCAGCATTTT.

The V call is TRBV9, the J call TRBJ2-7; 9 bases match TRBD1. This CDR3 comprises 14 residues. The germline V gene encodes CDR1 SGDLS and CDR2 YYNGEE. V was pared by 1 base and J by 4 bases, with 3 bases of the junction left unmatched. CDR3 bases: TGTGCCAGCAGCGTAACAGACAGGGGGTACGAGCAGTACTTC. This gives the protein CASSVTDRGYEQYF.

The V call is TRBV11-2, the J call TRBJ1-4, with TRBD1 as a possible D gene (5 bases). V lost 6 bases and J 0 bases, leaving 8 bases between the germline ends. CDR1 and CDR2 (germline): SGHAT, FQNNGV. CDR3 length equals 14 residues. CDR3: CASSDSATNEKLFF. In DNA, the CDR3 is TGTGCCAGCAGTGACAGCGCAACTAATGAAAAACTGTTTTTT.

This clone was observed a single time. The V gene is TRBV19, the J gene TRBJ2-5; the D is unclear. The CDR3 length is 13 residues. CDR1 and CDR2 (germline): LNHDA, SQIVND (reference sequence). V lost 11 bases and J 2 bases, leaving 15 bases between the germline ends. The CDR3 bases are TGTGCCGTTAGTTCCCTTTTTCAAGAGACCCAGTACTTC. Its translation: CAVSSLFQETQYF.

The chain uses TRBV12-5 and TRBJ1-1, with 7 bases identical to TRBD1. This CDR3 comprises 16 residues. The germline V gene has CDR1 LGHNT and CDR2 FRNRAP. With V trimmed by 7 bases and J by 2 bases, 13 bases remained unmatched. In nucleotides, the CDR3 is TGTGCTAGTGCCACTCACCATACAGGGGATAACACTGAAGCTTTCTTT. This codes for CASATHHTGDNTEAFF.

The rearrangement uses TRBV9 and TRBJ1-1, with D tentatively TRBD1 (5 bases). The CDR3 consists of 14 residues. Germline V gives CDR1 SGDLS, CDR2 YYNGEE. V was cut by 2 bases and J by 5 bases, with 13 bases left in between. The CDR3 DNA sequence: TGTGCCAGCAGCGTTGAAGGGGCGAGGACTGAAGCTTTCTTT. Protein sequence: CASSVEGARTEAFF.

This clone was seen a single time. V usage is TRBV7-2 and J usage is TRBJ2-7; D possibly corresponds to TRBD2 (6 bases). The CDR3 consists of 15 residues. Germline-derived CDR1 and CDR2 are SGHTA and FQGNSA. Trimming took 2 bases from V and 2 from J, leaving 13 bases between them. DNA for the CDR3: TGTGCCAGCAGCTTAAGGACCCCGGGGGCCTACGAGCAGTACTTC. Protein product: CASSLRTPGAYEQYF.

The V and J genes are TRBV6-4 and TRBJ2-1; possible D gene TRBD2, 6 bases. Per germline, CDR1 MRHNA and CDR2 SNTAGT. Trimming took 5 bases from V and 0 from J, leaving 14 bases between them. This CDR3 has 16 amino acids. The CDR3 loop reads CASSPWDGSSYNEQFF. The CDR3 DNA is TGTGCCAGCAGTCCCTGGGACGGGAGCTCCTACAATGAGCAGTTCTTC.

In regard to this clone: The sample has other DNA sequences that encode this CDR3 too. V gene TRBV7-3 combines with J gene TRBJ2-3; 7 bases align to TRBD1. The length of the CDR3 is 14 residues. Germline CDR1 SGHTA, CDR2 FQGTGA. Trimming took 6 bases from V and 4 from J; bases not matched to a gene: 7. In DNA form, the CDR3 reads TGTGCCAGCAGTGACAACAGGGGAGCAGATACGCAGTATTTT. Translation gives CASSDNRGADTQYF.

This clone was counted a few times. The J gene is TRBJ2-1, the V gene TRBV10-2; 8 positions match TRBD2. V was pared by 8 bases and J by 6 bases, with 9 bases of the junction left unmatched. The germline V gene has CDR1 WSHSY and CDR2 SAAADI. This CDR3 spans 14 amino acids. CDR3 amino acids: CASGPLGTSNEQFF. CDR3 sequence (DNA): TGCGCCAGCGGCCCTCTGGGGACTAGCAATGAGCAGTTCTTC.

The genes are TRBV7-9 and TRBJ2-1; tentative D call: TRBD2 (6 bases). V lost 3 bases and J lost 12, with 12 bases in between. The CDR3 covers 12 residues. Germline V CDR1 and CDR2: SEHNR, FQNEAQ (reference sequence). CDR3 loop: CASSFWQGGQFF. The CDR3 coding sequence is TGTGCCAGCAGCTTCTGGCAGGGAGGGCAGTTCTTC. The whole variable domain, filled in from reference TRBV7-9 and TRBJ2-1, reads DTGVSQNPRHKITKRGQNVTFRCDPISEHNRLYWYRQTLGQGPEFLTYFQNEAQLEKSRLLSDRFSAERPKGSFSTLEIQRTEQGDSAMYLCASSFWQGGQFFGPGTRLTVL.

This clone was observed a handful of times. The genes are TRBV9 and TRBJ1-1, with D perhaps matching TRBD1 (5 bases). This CDR3 has 14 amino acids. Germline V gene data show CDR1 as SGDLS and CDR2 as YYNGEE. V was shortened by 3 bases and J by 13 bases, with 22 bases between the two germline ends. CDR3 DNA sequence: TGTGCCAGCAGCGGATCCCGGGACTTCCCGAATATTTTCTTT. Translated, it gives CASSGSRDFPNIFF.

This clone was seen only once. The rearrangement uses TRBV5-4 and TRBJ2-7; 7 bases are a match to TRBD2. V trimming: 0 bases; J trimming: 2 bases; junction bases outside the gene matches: 2. The CDR3 loop spans 14 amino acids. Germline V gene sequence: CDR1 SGHNT, CDR2 YYREEE (reference sequence). CDR3 bases: TGTGCCAGCAGCTTGGAGGGAGGGCCCTACGAGCAGTACTTC. It codes for CASSLEGGPYEQYF. Looking up the rest from reference TRBV5-4 and TRBJ2-7 gives the full variable domain: ETGVTQSPTHLIKTRGQQVTLRCSSQSGHNTVSWYQQALGQGPQFIFQYYREEENGRGNFPPRFSGLQFPNYSSELNVNALELDDSALYLCASSLEGGPYEQYFGPGTRLTVT.